Listed here are 24 T cell receptor beta chains from one sample, sequenced in a study of cytomegalovirus exposure and HLA in healthy donors. A multiplex PCR was run with 60 Vbeta primers and 13 Jbeta primers. TCRdb's copy holds only in-frame clones and misses some; the assay was immunoSEQ multiplex PCR. The sample contains approximately 110,000 clones, 73% of which appear only once. The specimen sequenced was PBMCs. The origin of the receptors is a man aged 40-49 years in good health and CMV-seronegative.

This chain joins TRBV5-1 and TRBJ1-2; D ambiguous. This CDR3 contains 14 residues. V lost 4 bases, J lost 4 bases, and 14 bases lay in between. Germline loops: CDR1 SGHRS, CDR2 YFSETQ. CDR3 region: CASSPSEGTYGYTF. The CDR3 DNA sequence: TGCGCCAGCAGCCCTAGCGAGGGTACCTATGGCTACACCTTC.

This clone has more than one count but fewer than ten. The CDR3 reads CASSQGFRDSGNTIYF. The DNA for the CDR3 is TGCGCCAGCAGCCAAGGTTTCAGGGACTCTGGAAACACCATATATTTT. The chain employs TRBV4-3 and TRBJ1-3; possibly TRBD1 for D (5 bases). The germline V gene encodes CDR1 LGHNA and CDR2 YSLEER. V lost 1 base and J 0 bases, leaving 10 bases between the germline ends. The CDR3 is made up of 16 amino acids.

The chain uses TRBV15 and TRBJ2-7; perhaps TRBD2 as D (7 bases). The CDR3 extends over 16 amino acids. Germline V gene sequence: CDR1 LNHNV, CDR2 YYDKDF (reference sequence). V was clipped by 3 bases and J by 9 bases, with 24 bases between them. The CDR3 reads CATSRGGPGAAEMQYF. The CDR3 coding sequence is TGTGCCACCAGCAGGGGAGGGCCGGGGGCGGCTGAGATGCAGTACTTC.

This clone was seen a single time. This chain links TRBV7-2 with TRBJ2-5; D is unclear. Germline CDR1 and CDR2: SGHTA and FQGNSA. V was cut by 2 bases and J by 5 bases, with 6 bases left in between. This CDR3 has 12 residues. This CDR3 is CASSLLLETQYF. The CDR3 nucleotides are TGTGCCAGCAGCTTATTATTGGAGACCCAGTACTTC.

The chain carries TRBV4-1 and TRBJ1-5; D is undetermined. The CDR3 covers 14 residues. From germline, CDR1 is MGHRA and CDR2 YSYEKL. V lost 1 base to trimming and J lost 3 bases, with 7 bases between them. As DNA, the CDR3 is TGCGCCAGCAGCCAAGTCGGGAACAATCAGCCCCAGCATTTT. As protein: CASSQVGNNQPQHF.

The chain uses TRBV5-4 and TRBJ1-2, with D perhaps matching TRBD1 (5 bases). Trimming left V 3 bases short and J 2 bases short, with 8 bases between. Germline V CDR1 and CDR2: SGHNT, YYREEE (reference sequence). This CDR3 is built from 13 residues. CDR3 bases: TGTGCCAGCAGCTCTCCAGGGAACTATGGCTACACCTTC. Translating it yields CASSSPGNYGYTF.

J is TRBJ2-7 and V is TRBV6-1; D perhaps matches TRBD2 (6 bases). The CDR3 contains 13 residues. Trimming pared 7 bases from V and 0 bases from J, leaving 10 bases between. The V gene's germline CDR1 is MNHNS and CDR2 SASEGT. In nucleotides, the CDR3 is TGTGCCAGCACGGACTACTACTCCTACGAGCAGTACTTC. Translated, it gives CASTDYYSYEQYF.

The genes are TRBV28 and TRBJ2-1; 9 positions agree with TRBD2. CDR1 and CDR2 (germline): MDHEN, SYDVKM. CDR3 length: 16 amino acids. After removal of 7 bases from V and 5 bases from J, the junction contained 12 bases not matched to a gene. The CDR3 here is CASTNIGRGGHNEQFF. CDR3 coding DNA: TGTGCCAGCACCAACATCGGGCGGGGGGGTCACAATGAGCAGTTCTTC.

The V call is TRBV15, the J call TRBJ1-2, with TRBD1 as a possible D gene (6 bases). This CDR3 is 16 amino acids long. V shed 1 base and J shed 3 bases, with 15 bases lying between them. CDR1 is LNHNV and CDR2 is YYDKDF in the germline V gene (reference sequence). CDR3 sequence (DNA): TGTGCCACCAGCAGAGCGCCAGGGGACTACGACTATGGCTACACCTTC. Its translation: CATSRAPGDYDYGYTF. The full variable domain, with the rest looked up from reference TRBV15 and TRBJ1-2, is DAMVIQNPRYQVTQFGKPVTLSCSQTLNHNVMYWYQQKSSQAPKLLFHYYDKDFNNEADTPDNFQSRRPNTSFCFLDIRSPGLGDTAMYLCATSRAPGDYDYGYTFGSGTRLTVV.

A single count supports this clone. This rearrangement joins TRBV11-2 to TRBJ1-3; TRBD1 is a possible D gene (6 bases). The CDR3 loop spans 16 amino acids. From germline, CDR1 is SGHAT and CDR2 FQNNGV. V dropped 1 base and J dropped 0 bases, with 10 bases sitting between them. DNA of the CDR3: TGTGCCAGCAGCTTAGGCGACAGGATCTCTGGAAACACCATATATTTT. It yields the protein CASSLGDRISGNTIYF.

V and J are TRBV5-1 and TRBJ1-2; D is uncertain. Germline lookup yields CDR1 SGHRS and CDR2 YFSETQ. V lost 3 bases and J lost 7, with 13 bases in between. CDR3 length equals 13 residues. CDR3 nucleotides: TGCGCCAGCAGCTCATCTGGCTCGGGTGGCTACACCTTC. Translation: CASSSSGSGGYTF.

This clone was observed once. The chain has TRBV5-6 and TRBJ1-2; TRBD1 matches at 8 bases. V dropped 7 bases and J dropped 0; count of bases not matched to a gene: 2. This CDR3 has 13 amino acids. The V gene's germline CDR1 is SGHDT and CDR2 YYEEEE. This CDR3 reads CASGDRPNYGYTF. DNA of the CDR3: TGTGCCAGCGGGGACAGGCCTAACTATGGCTACACCTTC.

The sample holds many counts of this clone. The genes are TRBV6-4 and TRBJ2-5, with 9 bases that match TRBD2. Germline V gene sequence: CDR1 MRHNA, CDR2 SNTAGT. After removal of 5 bases from V and 2 bases from J, the junction contained 6 bases not matched to a gene. This CDR3 has 15 residues. In DNA, the CDR3 is TGTGCCAGCAGTAACCGACTAGCGGCTCAAGAGACCCAGTACTTC. It specifies CASSNRLAAQETQYF.

The V and J genes are TRBV9 and TRBJ1-1, with 9 bases matching TRBD1. Germline lookup yields CDR1 SGDLS and CDR2 YYNGEE. CDR3 length equals 14 residues. Losses at the gene ends were 4 bases for V and 8 bases for J; bases not matched to a gene: 9. The CDR3 reads CASSPATGGWEAFF. CDR3 bases: TGTGCCAGCAGCCCCGCGACAGGGGGATGGGAAGCTTTCTTT.

V gene TRBV6-1 combines with J gene TRBJ2-7, with a weak D call TRBD2 (7 bases). Germline lookup yields CDR1 MNHNS and CDR2 SASEGT. The V end was cut by 2 bases, the J end by 3 bases, with 14 bases between. The CDR3 runs to 15 residues. The CDR3 bases are TGTGCCAGCAGTGAATTTAGGGGGGGGAACTACGAGCAGTACTTC. It encodes CASSEFRGGNYEQYF.

The chain recombines TRBV6-1 with TRBJ1-1; unclear D gene. The CDR3 length is 15 residues. Trimming shortened V by 1 base and J by 0 bases, and 9 bases separated the two germline ends. In germline, CDR1 is MNHNS, CDR2 SASEGT. The CDR3 DNA reads TGTGCCAGCAGTGAAGATGGCAATATGAACACTGAAGCTTTCTTT. This codes for CASSEDGNMNTEAFF.

This sequence joins TRBV15 and TRBJ1-1; D may be TRBD1 (6 bases). V lost 0 bases and J 8 bases, leaving 19 bases between the germline ends. The CDR3 loop spans 16 amino acids. Germline CDR1 reads LNHNV; CDR2 reads YYDKDF (reference sequence). Written as DNA, the CDR3 is TGTGCCACCAGCAGAGATGTCTACAGGGAAACCGAAGAAGCTTTCTTT. This codes for CATSRDVYRETEEAFF.

The chain has TRBV18 and TRBJ2-4; no reliable D call. The germline V and J ends were trimmed by 6 bases and 0 bases, with 12 bases remaining between them. Germline lookup yields CDR1 KGHSH and CDR2 LQKENI. The CDR3 totals 15 residues. The CDR3 region has the DNA TGTGCCAGCTCGTCTCAGGTGATAGCCAAAAACATTCAGTACTTC. The encoded protein is CASSSQVIAKNIQYF. Supplemented by reference TRBV18 and TRBJ2-4, the full variable domain reads NAGVMQNPRHLVRRRGQEARLRCSPMKGHSHVYWYRQLPEEGLKFMVYLQKENIIDESGMPKERFSAEFPKEGPSILRIQQVVRGDSAAYFCASSSQVIAKNIQYFGAGTRLSVL.

The V and J genes are TRBV13 and TRBJ2-7; a possible D gene is TRBD2 (5 bases). This CDR3 contains 15 residues. CDR1 and CDR2 from the germline V gene are PRHDT and FYEKMQ (reference sequence). Trimming took off 5 bases at V and 2 bases at J, with 16 bases between the two ends. As DNA, the CDR3 is TGTGCCAGCAGCCCTGTGAGCGGTCCCACCTACGAGCAGTACTTC. It codes for CASSPVSGPTYEQYF.

This clone showed up just a few times. The J gene is TRBJ2-7, the V gene TRBV6-1, with D possibly TRBD1 on 5 matching bases. The germline V gene encodes CDR1 MNHNS and CDR2 SASEGT. Trimming pared 7 bases from V and 0 bases from J, leaving 13 bases between. This CDR3 region has 14 residues. The chain's CDR3 is CASTGSINSYEQYF. In DNA, the CDR3 is TGTGCCAGCACAGGGTCCATAAACTCCTACGAGCAGTACTTC.

The V call is TRBV9, the J call TRBJ1-1; tentative D call: TRBD1 (5 bases). Germline-derived CDR1 and CDR2 are SGDLS and YYNGEE. The V end lost 5 bases, the J end lost 1 base, and 9 bases lay between the germline ends. The CDR3 totals 13 residues. Here the CDR3 reads CASSRDSNTEAFF. In DNA, the CDR3 is TGTGCCAGCAGTCGGGACTCGAACACTGAAGCTTTCTTT.

The chain carries TRBV6-1 and TRBJ2-7, with a possible D match to TRBD1 (5 bases). This CDR3 is built from 14 residues. Per germline, CDR1 MNHNS and CDR2 SASEGT. V lost 2 bases to trimming and J lost 3 bases, with 11 bases between them. The CDR3 region is CASSEFEGDYEQYF. Written as DNA, the CDR3 is TGTGCCAGCAGTGAATTTGAAGGGGACTACGAGCAGTACTTC.

This clone showed up just a few times. The CDR3 coding sequence is TGTGCCAGCAGTTTTGGGGGCGGCTATGGCTACACCTTC. As protein: CASSFGGGYGYTF. The J gene is TRBJ1-2, the V gene TRBV6-6; D is possibly TRBD1 (6 bases). The germline V gene has CDR1 MNHNY and CDR2 SVGAGI (reference sequence). CDR3 length equals 13 residues. V lost 4 bases, J lost 4 bases, and 10 bases lay in between.

The chain couples TRBV19 to TRBJ2-2, with 15 bases fitting TRBD2. CDR1 and CDR2 from the germline V gene are LNHDA and SQIVND (reference sequence). The V segment lost 8 bases and the J segment 5 bases; nucleotides outside the gene matches: 3. The CDR3 extends over 15 amino acids. The CDR3 bases are TGTGCCAGTGAAGGACTAGCGGGGGGGACCGGGGAGCTGTTTTTT. It specifies CASEGLAGGTGELFF.